The 27 T cell receptor beta chains reported below all come from one sample, sequenced in a study of CD4 T cells in relation to SARS-CoV-2 and coronaviruses. For these receptors, no antigen is known. The assay was immunoSEQ multiplex PCR, and TCRdb's table has in-frame clones only and misses some. The table shows approximately 11,000 clones, with roughly three quarters occurring only once. Before the COVID-19 pandemic, during about 2011-2019, CD4+ T cells were taken from unexposed donors. The cells were cultured for 9 to 11 days before CD4+ T cells were isolated. The sample consisted of CD4+ T cells from PBMCs, cultured in vitro. These TCRs come from a human donor in good health.

The rearrangement uses TRBV5-1 and TRBJ2-7, with D unclear. Per the germline V gene, CDR1 is SGHRS and CDR2 is YFSETQ. This CDR3 is built from 14 residues. Trimming shortened V by 6 bases and J by 0 bases, and 13 bases separated the two germline ends. The CDR3: CASTRMGFSYEQYF. In nucleotides, the CDR3 is TGCGCCAGCACCCGGATGGGGTTCTCCTACGAGCAGTACTTC.

V gene TRBV5-1 combines with J gene TRBJ2-5, with D possibly TRBD2 on 5 matching bases. The V gene's germline CDR1 is SGHRS and CDR2 YFSETQ. V lost 3 bases and J lost 2, with 11 bases in between. The CDR3 is 14 amino acids. The CDR3 sequence is CASSSLGLQETQYF. The DNA for the CDR3 is TGCGCCAGCAGCTCCTTAGGACTGCAAGAGACCCAGTACTTC. Full variable domain (outside the CDR3, taken from reference TRBV5-1 and TRBJ2-5): KAGVTQTPRYLIKTRGQQVTLSCSPISGHRSVSWYQQTPGQGLQFLFEYFSETQRNKGNFPGRFSGRQFSNSRSEMNVSTLELGDSALYLCASSSLGLQETQYFGPGTRLLVL.

The V gene is TRBV28, the J gene TRBJ2-7, with D perhaps TRBD2 (7 bases). CDR3 length: 14 amino acids. Trimming took 6 bases from V and 3 from J, leaving 15 bases between them. Germline CDR1 reads MDHEN; CDR2 reads SYDVKM. The CDR3 DNA reads as TGTGCCAGCAGACCTCGGGGGGCCCACTACGAGCAGTACTTC. As protein: CASRPRGAHYEQYF.

The chain links TRBV9 to TRBJ2-3; 11 nucleotides line up with TRBD2. After removal of 0 bases from V and 6 bases from J, the junction contained 9 bases not matched to a gene. Germline V CDR1 and CDR2: SGDLS, YYNGEE. The CDR3 runs 17 residues. CDR3 in DNA: TGTGCCAGCAGCGTAGGGGTTAGCGGGGGGGCTGTTGATACGCAGTATTTT. Translation: CASSVGVSGGAVDTQYF. Together with reference TRBV9 and TRBJ2-3, the CDR3 gives the full variable domain: DSGVTQTPKHLITATGQRVTLRCSPRSGDLSVYWYQQSLDQGLQFLIQYYNGEERAKGNILERFSAQQFPDLHSELNLSSLELGDSALYFCASSVGVSGGAVDTQYFGPGTRLTVL.

The chain has TRBV20-1 and TRBJ1-2, with D unresolved. Germline V gene data show CDR1 as DFQATT and CDR2 as SNEGSKA (reference sequence). Trimming removed 4 bases from V and 6 bases from J, with 6 bases in between. The CDR3 is made up of 10 amino acids. The CDR3 reads CSATANGYTF. The CDR3, as DNA: TGCAGTGCTACGGCTAATGGCTACACCTTC.

The chain combines TRBV7-2 with TRBJ1-6; unclear D gene. Per germline, CDR1 SGHTA and CDR2 FQGNSA. V was clipped by 0 bases and J by 0 bases, with 9 bases between them. CDR3 length equals 17 residues. Here the CDR3 reads CASSLALSSSYNSPLHF. Here the CDR3 DNA reads TGTGCCAGCAGCTTAGCTCTCTCGAGCTCCTATAATTCACCCCTCCACTTT.

The chain carries TRBV18 and TRBJ2-3, with 7 bases identical to TRBD2. The CDR3 is made up of 15 amino acids. Germline CDR1 is KGHSH and CDR2 is LQKENI. V lost 3 bases to trimming and J lost 1 base; unmatched junction nucleotides: 4. The CDR3 loop reads CASSPLAVGTDTQYF. The CDR3 bases are TGTGCCAGCTCACCTCTAGCGGTGGGCACAGATACGCAGTATTTT. The entire variable domain, with the rest obtained from reference TRBV18 and TRBJ2-3, is as follows: NAGVMQNPRHLVRRRGQEARLRCSPMKGHSHVYWYRQLPEEGLKFMVYLQKENIIDESGMPKERFSAEFPKEGPSILRIQQVVRGDSAAYFCASSPLAVGTDTQYFGPGTRLTVL.

This clone has a handful of counts. The gene calls are TRBV5-1 and TRBJ2-1; 7 nucleotides line up with TRBD1. In germline, CDR1 is SGHRS, CDR2 YFSETQ. V trimming: 2 bases; J trimming: 6 bases; junction bases outside the gene matches: 11. This CDR3 contains 16 residues. For the CDR3, the DNA is TGCGCCAGCAGCTTAGACGAGGGGGCGTCGGGCAATGAGCAGTTCTTC. This translates into CASSLDEGASGNEQFF.

The chain couples TRBV3-1 (or the pseudogene TRBV3-2) to TRBJ1-4; maybe TRBD1 (5 bases). The V end lost 6 bases, the J end lost 4 bases, and 15 bases lay between the germline ends. The CDR3 has 15 amino acids. Germline V gene lookup returns CDR1 LGHDT and CDR2 YNNKEL (reference sequence). The CDR3: CASSRGDVNNEKLFF. DNA for the CDR3: TGTGCCAGCAGTCGGGGGGACGTCAATAATGAAAAACTGTTTTTT.

J is TRBJ2-7 and V is TRBV6-5; D possibly corresponds to TRBD2 (5 bases). V shed 6 bases and J shed 3 bases, with 15 bases lying between them. Germline loops: CDR1 MNHEY, CDR2 SVGAGI. The length of the CDR3 is 14 residues. The CDR3 nucleotides are TGTGCCAGCAGGATACGGGGAGTTCTCTACGAGCAGTACTTC. Its translation is CASRIRGVLYEQYF.

This rearrangement joins TRBV7-9 to TRBJ2-3; D possibly matches TRBD1 or TRBD2 (7 bases each). Germline loops: CDR1 SEHNR, CDR2 FQNEAQ (reference sequence). This CDR3 comprises 13 residues. V dropped 11 bases and J dropped 3 bases, with 15 bases sitting between them. The CDR3 here is CASPGGGTDTQYF. CDR3 coding DNA: TGTGCCTCGCCAGGGGGGGGGACAGATACGCAGTATTTT.

CDR3 amino acids: CASSVSGVGNTIYF. DNA of the CDR3: TGTGCCAGCAGCGTTTCCGGCGTTGGAAACACCATATATTTT. V and J are TRBV9 and TRBJ1-3; D gene ambiguous. Trimming pared 2 bases from V and 3 bases from J, leaving 9 bases between. The CDR3 sequence is 14 residues long. The germline gives CDR1 SGDLS, CDR2 YYNGEE.

The V gene is TRBV11-2, the J gene TRBJ1-5; D unresolved. V lost 0 bases and J 1 base, leaving 7 bases between the germline ends. Germline CDR1 is SGHAT and CDR2 is FQNNGV. The CDR3 totals 15 residues. CDR3 coding DNA: TGTGCCAGCAGCTTAGATGGGGAGAGCAATCAGCCCCAGCATTTT. Translated, it gives CASSLDGESNQPQHF. The full variable domain, rest sourced from reference TRBV11-2 and TRBJ1-5, is EAGVAQSPRYKIIEKRQSVAFWCNPISGHATLYWYQQILGQGPKLLIQFQNNGVVDDSQLPKDRFSAERLKGVDSTLKIQPAKLEDSAVYLCASSLDGESNQPQHFGDGTRLSIL.

This chain connects TRBV25-1 to TRBJ2-3; D might be TRBD2 (6 bases). V lost 7 bases and J 0 bases, leaving 11 bases between the germline ends. The CDR3 totals 14 residues. CDR1 is MGHDK, CDR2 SYGVNS, per germline. The CDR3 nucleotides read TGTGCCAGCACGTCGGGAGTTAGCACAGATACGCAGTATTTT. It encodes CASTSGVSTDTQYF.

V gene TRBV6-4 combines with J gene TRBJ2-6; the D is unclear. The CDR3 runs 15 residues. V lost 0 bases and J lost 0, with 3 bases in between. Germline lookup yields CDR1 MRHNA and CDR2 SNTAGT. This CDR3 reads CASSDSNSGANVLTF. The CDR3 region has the DNA TGTGCCAGCAGTGACTCCAACTCTGGGGCCAACGTCCTGACTTTC.

The chain uses TRBV5-1 and TRBJ2-1; 8 bases line up with TRBD1. This CDR3 contains 14 residues. Looked up from germline, CDR1 is SGHRS and CDR2 is YFSETQ. Losses at the gene ends were 5 bases for V and 5 bases for J; bases not matched to a gene: 6. The CDR3 DNA is TGCGCCAGCAGGCCCGGGACAGGCAACAATGAGCAGTTCTTC. Its protein product is CASRPGTGNNEQFF. The variable domain in full, with the rest retrieved from reference TRBV5-1 and TRBJ2-1, is KAGVTQTPRYLIKTRGQQVTLSCSPISGHRSVSWYQQTPGQGLQFLFEYFSETQRNKGNFPGRFSGRQFSNSRSEMNVSTLELGDSALYLCASRPGTGNNEQFFGPGTRLTVL.

The rearrangement links TRBV5-6 to TRBJ1-2, with 9 bases lining up with TRBD1. Germline V CDR1 and CDR2: SGHDT, YYEEEE. J gave up 4 bases and V 3 bases, and 10 bases lay outside the gene matches. The CDR3 extends over 16 amino acids. The CDR3 loop is CASSSGTGIWTYGYTF. The CDR3 DNA is TGTGCCAGCAGCTCCGGGACAGGGATTTGGACCTATGGCTACACCTTC.

This clone was seen more than once but under ten times. The V gene is TRBV21-1, the J gene TRBJ1-2. TRBV21-1 corresponds to a pseudogene. This CDR3 is 13 amino acids long. The CDR3 here is CASTRDGVYGYTF. The CDR3, as DNA: TGTGCCAGCACCCGAGACGGAGTCTATGGCTACACCTTC.

This chain uses TRBV7-2 with TRBJ2-7, with 9 bases matching TRBD1. Germline V gives CDR1 SGHTA, CDR2 FQGNSA. This CDR3 spans 15 amino acids. J gave up 2 bases and V 6 bases, and 8 bases lay outside the gene matches. This CDR3 reads CASRLWGQGTYEQYF. Written as DNA, the CDR3 is TGTGCCAGCAGGTTGTGGGGACAGGGAACCTACGAGCAGTACTTC.

The V call is TRBV6-5, the J call TRBJ2-6; D ambiguous. Germline CDR1 MNHEY, CDR2 SVGAGI. The CDR3 spans 15 residues. With 2 bases removed from V and 0 bases from J, the gap between germline ends came to 5 bases. The CDR3 coding sequence is TGTGCCAGCAGTTACCTGACCTCTGGGGCCAACGTCCTGACTTTC. It yields the protein CASSYLTSGANVLTF.

This rearrangement joins TRBV4-2 to TRBJ2-2; D gene uncertain. Per the germline V gene, CDR1 is LGHNA and CDR2 is YNFKEQ. The CDR3 has 12 residues. The germline V and J ends were trimmed by 3 bases and 3 bases, with 2 bases remaining between them. CDR3 DNA: TGTGCCAGCAGCCAGTACACCGGGGAGCTGTTTTTT. Its translation: CASSQYTGELFF.

V usage is TRBV7-7 and J usage is TRBJ2-3, with D possibly TRBD2 on 5 matching bases. V was shortened by 1 base and J by 6 bases, with 8 bases between the two germline ends. Germline assignment: CDR1 SSHAT and CDR2 FNYEAQ (reference sequence). This CDR3 is 13 amino acids long. In DNA form, the CDR3 reads TGTGCCAGCAGCTTAGGCGGGCTTGATACGCAGTATTTT. Protein product: CASSLGGLDTQYF. Looking up the rest from reference TRBV7-7 and TRBJ2-3 gives the full variable domain: GAGVSQSPRYKVTKRGQDVTLRCDPISSHATLYWYQQALGQGPEFLTYFNYEAQPDKSGLPSDRFSAERPEGSISTLTIQRTEQRDSAMYRCASSLGGLDTQYFGPGTRLTVL.

The chain combines TRBV6-2 or TRBV6-3 with TRBJ2-3; either TRBD1 or TRBD2 may supply D (5 bases each). The CDR3 sequence is 16 residues long. V gave up 0 bases and J gave up 4 bases, with 14 bases separating them. Germline CDR1 is MNHEY and CDR2 is SVGEGT. The CDR3 region is CASSYSEMTGPDTQYF. DNA of the CDR3: TGTGCCAGCAGTTACTCCGAGATGACGGGGCCAGATACGCAGTATTTT.

The rearrangement joins TRBV11-3 to TRBJ2-3; D possibly corresponds to TRBD1 (6 bases). The V gene lost 5 bases and the J gene lost 6 bases, with 12 bases spanning the gap. This CDR3 region has 13 residues. CDR1 is SGHNT, CDR2 YENEEA, per germline. The CDR3 loop reads CASSPWQGDTQYF. CDR3 DNA: TGTGCCAGCAGCCCCTGGCAGGGGGATACGCAGTATTTT.

The chain employs TRBV3-1 (or the pseudogene TRBV3-2) and TRBJ1-5, with TRBD1 matching 7 bases. The CDR3 is 14 amino acids. J gave up 9 bases and V 3 bases, and 8 bases lay outside the gene matches. Germline CDR1 reads LGHDT; CDR2 reads YNNKEL (reference sequence). CDR3 loop: CASSQRGGQSPQHF. The CDR3, as DNA: TGTGCCAGCAGCCAGCGGGGGGGACAGTCGCCCCAGCATTTT.

The V and J genes are TRBV11-3 and TRBJ2-3, with no clear D. With 5 bases removed from V and 3 bases from J, the gap between germline ends came to 12 bases. The CDR3 length is 14 residues. Germline assignment: CDR1 SGHNT and CDR2 YENEEA. The CDR3 nucleotides are TGTGCCAGCAGCCCCGGAGCGTCGACAGATACGCAGTATTTT. Residues: CASSPGASTDTQYF. The variable domain in full, completed from reference TRBV11-3 and TRBJ2-3, reads EAGVVQSPRYKIIEKKQPVAFWCNPISGHNTLYWYLQNLGQGPELLIRYENEEAVDDSQLPKDRFSAERLKGVDSTLKIQPAELGDSAVYLCASSPGASTDTQYFGPGTRLTVL.

The J gene is TRBJ1-3, the V gene TRBV9, with D hard to call. With 0 bases removed from V and 0 bases from J, the gap between germline ends came to 4 bases. The CDR3 runs to 14 residues. From germline, CDR1 is SGDLS and CDR2 YYNGEE. The CDR3 coding sequence is TGTGCCAGCAGCGTAGAGAGCTCTGGAAACACCATATATTTT. Encoded protein: CASSVESSGNTIYF. The full variable domain, rest sourced from reference TRBV9 and TRBJ1-3, is DSGVTQTPKHLITATGQRVTLRCSPRSGDLSVYWYQQSLDQGLQFLIQYYNGEERAKGNILERFSAQQFPDLHSELNLSSLELGDSALYFCASSVESSGNTIYFGEGSWLTVV.